There are a few counts of the clone carrying this T cell receptor (beta chain). These data are taken from a study of T-cell memory formation after mild COVID-19. Germline loops: CDR1 MNHEY, CDR2 SMNVEV (reference sequence). CDR3 size: 13 residues. V was cut by 5 bases and J by 3 bases, with 10 bases left in between. TCRdb redid the calling of the 5' RACE reads with MiXCR, one entry per CDR3 protein. The data hold around 200,000 distinct CDR3 sequences, with under 30% observed a single time. The source of this sequence is an adult woman who had mild COVID-19 (a few samples of this study predate the infection). Cell type and time point are not known. The V and J genes are TRBV27 and TRBJ1-1; D uncertain. The sample comprised PBMCs or a T cell subset sorted from them (not recorded which). The CDR3 coding sequence is TGTGCCAGCAGTCCACGGGGTTACACTGAAGCTTTCTTT. Translating gives CASSPRGYTEAFF.